These 31 T cell receptor beta chains share one sample of origin, sequenced in a study of beta chain features in type 1 diabetes. cDNA synthesis used the whole RNA isolate, giving expressed TCRB sequences. Generated by immunoSEQ multiplex PCR, the TCRdb table keeps only in-frame clones and is missing some. The sample has about 410,000 clones, around 14% seen once. Sequenced input: naive CD4+ T cells from blood. Receptors originate from a man in his thirties or forties in good health.

The sample holds a few counts of this clone. Additional DNA sequences in this sample encode the identical CDR3. The V gene is TRBV4-3, the J gene TRBJ2-7; no clear D. The V gene's germline CDR1 is LGHNA and CDR2 YSLEER. V was clipped by 0 bases and J by 2 bases, with 8 bases between them. The CDR3 has 14 amino acids. The DNA of the CDR3 is TGCGCCAGCAGCCAAGACCAAGGAACCTACGAGCAGTACTTC. Its protein product is CASSQDQGTYEQYF.

This clone was observed a few times. The V gene is TRBV18, the J gene TRBJ1-2, with D possibly TRBD1 on 5 matching bases. Germline V gene sequence: CDR1 KGHSH, CDR2 LQKENI. The CDR3 totals 15 residues. V lost 1 base to trimming and J lost 2 bases, with 11 bases between them. The CDR3 sequence: CASSPLARGNYGYTF. CDR3 nucleotide sequence: TGTGCCAGCTCACCACTGGCCCGGGGGAACTATGGCTACACCTTC.

This clone has more than one count but fewer than ten. V and J are TRBV5-6 and TRBJ2-3; D possibly corresponds to TRBD1 (6 bases). Germline CDR1 SGHDT, CDR2 YYEEEE. Trimming pared 4 bases from V and 0 bases from J, leaving 12 bases between. The CDR3 has 15 amino acids. The CDR3 protein is CASSVGQKSTDTQYF. Here the CDR3 DNA reads TGTGCCAGCAGCGTAGGACAGAAGAGCACAGATACGCAGTATTTT.

In this sample, this clone turned up a few times. The rearrangement joins TRBV15 to TRBJ2-7, with 7 bases lining up with TRBD2. V gave up 0 bases and J gave up 5 bases; unmatched junction bases: 4. The CDR3 totals 14 residues. Germline lookup yields CDR1 LNHNV and CDR2 YYDKDF (reference sequence). The CDR3 coding sequence is TGTGCCACCAGCAGAGACGGGAGGTTCAACGAGCAGTACGTC. It yields the protein CATSRDGRFNEQYV.

There are a few counts of this clone. The chain uses TRBV19 and TRBJ1-5; D possibly corresponds to TRBD1 (6 bases). CDR3 length: 14 residues. The V end was cut by 10 bases, the J end by 0 bases, with 13 bases between. Germline loops: CDR1 LNHDA, CDR2 SQIVND (reference sequence). CDR3 in amino acids: CATDDRYSNQPQHF. CDR3 DNA sequence: TGTGCCACCGACGACAGGTATAGCAATCAGCCCCAGCATTTT.

The V and J genes are TRBV2 and TRBJ1-5, with D perhaps TRBD1 (5 bases). Germline CDR1 SNHLY, CDR2 FYNNEI. The V end was cut by 4 bases, the J end by 11 bases, with 15 bases between. There are 13 residues in the CDR3. This chain's CDR3 is CASSGPGLQAQHF. CDR3 nucleotide sequence: TGTGCCAGCAGTGGACCTGGTCTACAGGCCCAGCATTTT.

This clone turned up a few times. The V and J genes are TRBV18 and TRBJ1-1; TRBD1 aligns across 11 bases. The CDR3 spans 17 residues. Germline V lookup: CDR1 KGHSH, CDR2 LQKENI. Trimming took 3 bases from V and 1 from J; bases not matched to a gene: 7. The CDR3 sequence is CASSPPLGQGANTEAFF. The CDR3 DNA is TGTGCCAGCTCACCTCCCCTTGGACAGGGGGCGAACACTGAAGCTTTCTTT. The full variable domain, completed using reference TRBV18 and TRBJ1-1, is NAGVMQNPRHLVRRRGQEARLRCSPMKGHSHVYWYRQLPEEGLKFMVYLQKENIIDESGMPKERFSAEFPKEGPSILRIQQVVRGDSAAYFCASSPPLGQGANTEAFFGQGTRLTVV.

This chain links TRBV5-4 with TRBJ2-5; no firm D call. This CDR3 is built from 14 residues. V lost 4 bases, J lost 3 bases, and 13 bases lay in between. The germline CDR1 and CDR2 sequences are SGHNT and YYREEE (reference sequence). As DNA, the CDR3 is TGTGCCAGCAGCCTGAAGGGCAGCAAAGAGACCCAGTACTTC. It is translated as CASSLKGSKETQYF.

V is TRBV7-9 and J is TRBJ1-1; D remains ambiguous. The CDR3 totals 13 residues. CDR1 SEHNR and CDR2 FQNEAQ come from the germline V gene (reference sequence). Trimming cost V 5 bases and J 1 base, with 8 bases left between them. CDR3 bases: TGTGCCAGCAGCACGAAAACGAACACTGAAGCTTTCTTT. Residues: CASSTKTNTEAFF.

This clone was recorded a few times. The V gene is TRBV4-1, the J gene TRBJ1-2, with D hard to call. V was pared by 0 bases and J by 6 bases, with 8 bases between. In germline, CDR1 is MGHRA, CDR2 YSYEKL. The length of the CDR3 is 13 residues. In nucleotides, the CDR3 is TGCGCCAGCAGCCAAGACCGGAAGGATGGCTACACCTTC. This translates into CASSQDRKDGYTF.

The gene calls are TRBV10-3 and TRBJ1-4; a weak D match, TRBD1 (6 bases). Germline V gives CDR1 ENHRY, CDR2 SYGVKD. V lost 6 bases and J 8 bases, leaving 16 bases between the germline ends. This CDR3 contains 14 residues. The CDR3 DNA follows: TGTGCCATCAGCCCGGGAAGGGGGAGAGAAAAACTGTTTTTT. Protein: CAISPGRGREKLFF.

This clone was observed a handful of times. This rearrangement joins TRBV5-4 to TRBJ2-7; perhaps TRBD1 as D (6 bases). This CDR3 contains 15 residues. The V end lost 4 bases, the J end lost 0 bases, and 14 bases lay between the germline ends. The germline V gene has CDR1 SGHNT and CDR2 YYREEE (reference sequence). The CDR3 region has the DNA TGTGCCAGCAGCCCCGGGACATCGAGCTCCTACGAGCAGTACTTC. This gives the protein CASSPGTSSSYEQYF.

V gene TRBV9 combines with J gene TRBJ1-1; 8 nucleotides line up with TRBD1. CDR1 and CDR2 (germline): SGDLS, YYNGEE. After removal of 4 bases from V and 3 bases from J, the junction contained 8 bases not matched to a gene. This CDR3 is 15 amino acids long. The DNA for the CDR3 is TGTGCCAGCAGCCTCCGACAGGGGTTGGACACTGAAGCTTTCTTT. Its protein is CASSLRQGLDTEAFF.

The CDR3 region is CASSLPPVANVLTF. The CDR3 nucleotides read TGTGCCAGCAGCTTACCCCCAGTGGCCAACGTCCTGACTTTC. The chain uses TRBV7-9 and TRBJ2-6; no clear D gene. CDR3 length equals 14 residues. Germline V CDR1 and CDR2: SEHNR, FQNEAQ (reference sequence). V was trimmed by 2 bases and J by 6 bases, leaving 8 bases between them.

Here the CDR3 reads CAAGSLGWDTQYF. The CDR3 coding sequence is TGTGCCGCGGGCTCCTTGGGCTGGGATACGCAGTATTTT. This chain uses TRBV6-1 with TRBJ2-3, with D possibly being TRBD2 (5 bases). The CDR3 consists of 13 residues. V shed 11 bases and J shed 6 bases, with 18 bases lying between them. CDR1 MNHNS and CDR2 SASEGT come from the germline V gene.

This clone was detected only a few times. The genes are TRBV10-3 and TRBJ1-5, with a possible D match to TRBD1 (6 bases). There are 13 residues in the CDR3. Germline V gives CDR1 ENHRY, CDR2 SYGVKD. V was shortened by 6 bases and J by 5 bases, with 11 bases between the two germline ends. The CDR3 here is CAIRNREDQPQHF. The CDR3 DNA follows: TGTGCCATCAGGAACAGGGAGGATCAGCCCCAGCATTTT.

This rearrangement joins TRBV5-4 to TRBJ2-5; 11 bases line up with TRBD2. This CDR3 has 16 residues. The germline CDR1 and CDR2 sequences are SGHNT and YYREEE (reference sequence). Trimming took 4 bases from V and 2 from J; bases not matched to a gene: 7. CDR3 in amino acids: CASSSASGGLQETQYF. The CDR3 DNA follows: TGTGCCAGCAGCAGCGCTAGCGGGGGGCTACAAGAGACCCAGTACTTC.

This clone was counted only a few times. The rearrangement uses TRBV4-3 and TRBJ2-7; 9 positions agree with TRBD1. CDR3 length: 15 residues. Germline V CDR1 and CDR2: LGHNA, YSLEER. The trim removed 4 bases at V and 1 base at J, leaving 5 bases unmatched. The CDR3, as DNA: TGCGCCAGCAGCCCGGGACAGGGCCCGTCCTACGAGCAGTACTTC. This codes for CASSPGQGPSYEQYF.

This sequence joins TRBV10-3 and TRBJ2-1; 13 bases fit TRBD2. V trimming: 6 bases; J trimming: 8 bases; junction bases outside the gene matches: 10. Germline CDR1 and CDR2: ENHRY and SYGVKD. This CDR3 spans 16 amino acids. CDR3 in amino acids: CAISGLAGAPFDEQFF. CDR3 nucleotide sequence: TGTGCCATCAGCGGACTAGCGGGGGCCCCTTTCGATGAGCAGTTCTTC.

In its sample, this clone was seen a few times. The V call is TRBV25-1, the J call TRBJ1-2; D is unclear. This CDR3 has 14 amino acids. The V end was cut by 6 bases, the J end by 0 bases, with 11 bases between. In germline, CDR1 is MGHDK, CDR2 SYGVNS. As DNA, the CDR3 is TGTGCCAGCAGGCCGACGGCAGCTAACTATGGCTACACCTTC. Translation: CASRPTAANYGYTF.

V is TRBV7-2 and J is TRBJ2-2, with 7 positions matching TRBD1. The germline V gene has CDR1 SGHTA and CDR2 FQGNSA. The trim removed 5 bases at V and 4 bases at J, leaving 10 bases unmatched. This CDR3 contains 16 residues. This CDR3 reads CASSLRQGMTTGELFF. The CDR3 DNA follows: TGTGCCAGCAGCCTCCGACAGGGTATGACCACCGGGGAGCTGTTTTTT.

This clone was counted between two and nine times. Here the CDR3 reads CASSLGQVEQFF. CDR3 nucleotides: TGCGCCAGCAGCTTGGGACAGGTTGAGCAGTTCTTC. The rearrangement joins TRBV5-1 to TRBJ2-1; possibly TRBD1 for D (6 bases). The germline V gene has CDR1 SGHRS and CDR2 YFSETQ. V lost 0 bases to trimming and J lost 9 bases, with 7 bases between them. This CDR3 is built from 12 residues.

The sample holds a few counts of this clone. The V gene is TRBV5-1, the J gene TRBJ2-7; 14 nucleotides agree with TRBD2. Germline V gives CDR1 SGHRS, CDR2 YFSETQ. The CDR3 spans 17 residues. Trimming took 3 bases from V and 1 from J; bases not matched to a gene: 6. The CDR3 is CASSYGLAGGPSYEQYF. The CDR3 coding sequence is TGCGCCAGCAGCTACGGACTAGCGGGGGGCCCTTCCTACGAGCAGTACTTC.

The rearrangement joins TRBV30 to TRBJ1-1; D gene uncertain. The CDR3 is 13 residues long. Germline V gene sequence: CDR1 GTSNPN, CDR2 SVGIG (reference sequence). The germline V and J ends were trimmed by 2 bases and 1 base, with 8 bases remaining between them. The CDR3 protein is CAWSHRENTEAFF. DNA for the CDR3: TGTGCCTGGAGTCACCGTGAGAACACTGAAGCTTTCTTT.

This clone was counted between two and nine times. J is TRBJ2-3 and V is TRBV29-1, with 9 positions matching TRBD2. Per germline, CDR1 SQVTM and CDR2 ANQGSEA. This CDR3 is built from 17 residues. V shed 0 bases and J 5 bases; nucleotides not matched to a gene: 12. The CDR3: CSVEDGGAGGSGDTQYF. The CDR3 DNA sequence: TGCAGCGTTGAAGATGGTGGCGCGGGAGGGAGCGGAGATACGCAGTATTTT.

This clone has more than one count but fewer than ten. V and J are TRBV18 and TRBJ1-3; the D is unclear. V was trimmed by 4 bases and J by 4 bases, leaving 8 bases between them. This CDR3 region has 13 residues. The V gene's germline CDR1 is KGHSH and CDR2 LQKENI. The CDR3 is CASSRGPGNTIYF. The CDR3 DNA reads as TGTGCCAGCTCACGTGGACCGGGAAACACCATATATTTT.

This clone was seen more than once but under ten times. V is TRBV5-1 and J is TRBJ2-1; TRBD1 is a possible D gene (6 bases). There are 15 residues in the CDR3. Per the germline V gene, CDR1 is SGHRS and CDR2 is YFSETQ. V gave up 0 bases and J gave up 4 bases, with 11 bases separating them. The CDR3 bases are TGCGCCAGCAGCTTGGCCAGGGGAATTTACAATGAGCAGTTCTTC. Protein: CASSLARGIYNEQFF.

In this sample, this clone turned up a few times. The chain joins TRBV23-1 to TRBJ1-5; TRBD1 is a possible D gene (5 bases). TRBV23-1 counts as an open reading frame of uncertain function. The CDR3 totals 23 residues. V was trimmed by 0 bases and J by 2 bases, leaving 32 bases between them. CDR3 DNA sequence: TGCGCCAGCAGTCAATCTTCCCCATCCGACCATCCCTCGGCAGGGTGGGGCAATCAGCCCCAGCATTTT. Amino acids: CASSQSSPSDHPSAGWGNQPQHF.

CDR3 DNA: TGCGCCAGCAGCTTTATTGGGGGAAACAATGAGCAGTTCTTC. It codes for CASSFIGGNNEQFF. This rearrangement joins TRBV5-1 to TRBJ2-1; possibly TRBD1 or TRBD2 for D (5 bases each). The V and J ends lost 2 bases and 5 bases respectively, with 11 bases between them. Germline V CDR1 and CDR2: SGHRS, YFSETQ. This CDR3 has 14 amino acids.

This clone came up a few times. V gene TRBV6-1 combines with J gene TRBJ2-5; D is unclear. Trimming removed 7 bases from V and 1 base from J, with 10 bases in between. This CDR3 contains 13 residues. CDR1 and CDR2 (germline): MNHNS, SASEGT. In DNA, the CDR3 is TGTGCCAGCACAGTCAGGCCCCAAGAGACCCAGTACTTC. Its translation is CASTVRPQETQYF.

V and J are TRBV11-2 and TRBJ2-1, with a tentative D call TRBD2 (5 bases). V lost 3 bases, J lost 9 bases, and 12 bases lay in between. Germline V gene lookup returns CDR1 SGHAT and CDR2 FQNNGV. There are 13 residues in the CDR3. CDR3 bases: TGTGCCAGCAGCTTCGGCGGGTTGGGTGAGCAGTTCTTC. Its protein is CASSFGGLGEQFF.